This T cell receptor (beta chain) stems from a study of cytomegalovirus exposure and HLA in healthy donors. Study findings and constraints: It was approximately 160 TCR beta chains that were listed as cytomegalovirus-associated.

Worth noting for this clone: Its antigen is as yet unknown.

PCR employed 60 Vbeta and 13 Jbeta primers. Sequencing was performed with immunoSEQ multiplex PCR; in TCRdb, only in-frame clones are kept and a portion is missing. This sample has tens of thousands of clones, with about 67% found just once. The germline V gene has CDR1 LNHDA and CDR2 SQIVND (reference sequence). Trimming removed 8 bases from V and 5 bases from J; junction bases left unmatched: 7. The length of the CDR3 is 14 residues. The sequence came from a man in his forties in good health and CMV-seropositive. The V call is TRBV19, the J call TRBJ1-4; 8 bases fit TRBD1. The sequenced sample was PBMCs. This CDR3 is CASGGQAFNEKLFF. The CDR3 DNA is TGTGCCAGTGGGGGACAGGCTTTCAATGAAAAACTGTTTTTT.